Detailed here is one T cell receptor beta chain. Its antigen is unidentified. This entry comes from a study of T cell responses to AZD1222 COVID-19 vaccine. Study outcomes and limitations: Donors, mostly white British, included more females; clonal diversity was possibly underestimated.

The data were produced by immunoSEQ multiplex PCR, yet TCRdb's version contains in-frame clones alone and is incomplete. Of 140,000 to 150,000 clones detected, more than 85% appear once; the ten largest clones hold around 3.8%. The receptor was derived from an adult in good health. This material consisted of peripheral blood, taken on day 0 of AZD1222 vaccination.

CDR3 amino acids: CASSKDRTGNSEQYF. CDR3 nucleotide sequence: TGTGCCAGTAGTAAGGACAGGACAGGGAATTCGGAGCAGTACTTC. V and J are TRBV19 and TRBJ2-7; TRBD1 matches at 8 bases. J lost 7 bases, V lost 4 bases, and 12 bases had no gene match. Per germline, CDR1 LNHDA and CDR2 SQIVND (reference sequence). The CDR3 length is 15 residues.